What follows is one T cell receptor (beta chain) and its context. These data originate in a study of T cell responses to AZD1222 COVID-19 vaccine. Sequenced by immunoSEQ multiplex PCR; TCRdb stores in-frame clones only, minus some. The sample lists approximately 170,000 clones; 85% to 95% were seen once. CDR3 length equals 15 residues. The V end was cut by 4 bases, the J end by 0 bases, with 9 bases between. Per the germline V gene, CDR1 is SGHAT and CDR2 is FQDESV (reference sequence). This TCR was recovered from an adult in good health. Sequencing was performed on peripheral blood, taken on day 0 of AZD1222 vaccination. The chain recombines TRBV11-1 with TRBJ2-2; D gene ambiguous. Here the CDR3 reads CASSSLFPNTGELFF. CDR3 nucleotides: TGTGCCAGCAGCTCTTTATTTCCGAACACCGGGGAGCTGTTTTTT.